This T cell receptor (beta chain) was obtained from a study of Graves' ophthalmopathy and Graves' hyperthyroidism. Study background: Before any treatment was given, at initial diagnosis, peripheral blood was collected.

CDR1 is SGHVS and CDR2 is FQNEAQ in the germline V gene. CDR3 length: 17 amino acids. Trimming cost V 1 base and J 0 bases, with 10 bases left between them. Amplification of TCR beta CDR3 regions used RNA transcripts. Amplification began with first-round RT-PCR using HTBI primers, then second-round multiplex PCR was performed. TCRdb re-called the multiplex PCR reads through MiXCR, storing one row per CDR3 protein. The data show about 220,000 distinct CDR3 sequences, with 20% to 25% seen just once and about 46% held by the top ten. This clonotype was seen at least ten times. Clinicians diagnosed using symptoms, serum thyroxine, TRAb, thyroid ultrasound and orbital computed tomography. The PBMC fraction was derived from about 9.2 ml of fresh peripheral blood.

Input material: peripheral blood. The gene calls are TRBV7-8 and TRBJ1-6; no reliable D call. The TCR was taken from a woman aged 45-65 years with Graves' ophthalmopathy. The CDR3 protein is CASSLVGRSSYNSPLHF. The CDR3 nucleotides read TGTGCCAGCAGCTTAGTAGGGAGGAGCTCCTATAATTCACCCCTCCACTTT.